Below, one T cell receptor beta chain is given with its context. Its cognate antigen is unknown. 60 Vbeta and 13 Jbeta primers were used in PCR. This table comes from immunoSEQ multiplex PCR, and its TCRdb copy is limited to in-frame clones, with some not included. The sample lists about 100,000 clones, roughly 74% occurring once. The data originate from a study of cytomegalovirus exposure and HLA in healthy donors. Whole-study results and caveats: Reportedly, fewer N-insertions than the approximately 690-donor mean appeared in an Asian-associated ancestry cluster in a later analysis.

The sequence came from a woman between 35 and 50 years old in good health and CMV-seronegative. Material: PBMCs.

The CDR3 DNA sequence: TGTGCCAGCAGCTTATTATCGGCAGGGGCTGGCTATGGCTACACCTTC. Its translation: CASSLLSAGAGYGYTF. This chain joins TRBV7-2 and TRBJ1-2; the D gene is possibly TRBD1 (6 bases). Per the germline V gene, CDR1 is SGHTA and CDR2 is FQGNSA. Trimming removed 2 bases at V and 4 bases at J, with 17 bases between. The CDR3 length is 16 residues.